Listed below are T cell receptor beta chains from one sample, sequenced in a study of HIV-infected patients and healthy controls. TCRdb passed the 5' RACE reads through MiXCR, listing each CDR3 protein once. The table records 18,000 or so distinct CDR3 sequences, approximately 12% of them present only once. Sample: blood. The receptors come from an adult in good health. CDR3s include the opening cysteine and the closing phenylalanine or tryptophan. A D gene is named only where the DNA matches it firmly.

CASTKPFPPPQHF	NA	13	TRBV7-9
CASSLDRTYEQYF	NA	13	TRBV2
CASSEGLASTYNEQFF	TRBD2	16	TRBV7-2
CASSFRFSGANVLTF	NA	15	TRBV5-6
CASSPERGTEAFF	NA	13	TRBV18
CASTHRWQPGANVLTF	NA	16	TRBV19
CSGERMDTEAFF	NA	12	TRBV29-1
CASWDGRLSGANVLTF	NA	16	TRBV6-2/TRBV6-3
CASSLTGGETDTQYF	TRBD1	15	TRBV5-1
CASSFEPYNSPLHF	NA	14	TRBV11-1
CASSPRTGEDTEAFF	TRBD1	15	TRBV7-9
CASLYRRGHNEQFF	NA	14	TRBV6-2/TRBV6-3
CASSQSRGPRIMNTEAFF	NA	18	TRBV4-3
CASSQAPAGISYEQYF	NA	16	TRBV4-1
CASSPGQAYEQYF	TRBD1	13	TRBV27
CASSLIVNEKLFF	NA	13	TRBV7-2
CASCSSGNTIYF	NA	12	TRBV2
CASSLVVSSGANVLTF	NA	16	TRBV5-4
CASSPGRYEKLFF	NA	13	TRBV7-9
CASTLAGGFAGTDTQYF	TRBD2	17	TRBV5-4
CASKLRGDNQPQHF	NA	14	TRBV6-5
CASSQNRATEAFF	NA	13	TRBV3-1
CASSQGILNSPLHF	NA	14	TRBV3-1
CASSPPGRGRTDTQYF	NA	16	TRBV7-2
CSVEDPRQGSTDTQYF	NA	16	TRBV29-1
CASSQVTGGTEDTQYF	TRBD1	16	TRBV4-3
CASGHGRDQETQYF	NA	14	TRBV5-1
CASSNSGGSSTDTQYF	TRBD2	16	TRBV2
CASSPGTYSGANVLTF	NA	16	TRBV7-9
CASSLGPSYEQYF	NA	13	TRBV11-3
CASGAGFFSTDTQYF	NA	15	TRBV2
CSAGRGSLGYTF	NA	12	TRBV20-1
CASSSRGTGEAFF	TRBD1	13	TRBV7-2
CASSLDWGHYGYTF	NA	14	TRBV5-4
CASSFEREKLFF	NA	12	TRBV7-9
CASTRTAEETQYF	NA	13	TRBV28
CASSFTSGLARTDTQYF	TRBD2	17	TRBV12-3/TRBV12-4
CSVTGYLPEAFF	TRBD1	12	TRBV29-1
CASSWSPPNYNEQFF	NA	15	TRBV13
CASSSGRGTQYF	TRBD2	12	TRBV5-1
CASSLVGVNRDTQYF	NA	15	TRBV7-2
CASSQPGNQPQHF	NA	13	TRBV28
CASSSGDTEAFF	NA	12	TRBV5-1
CASSLGQLSNQPQHF	TRBD1	15	TRBV19
CAISVMEAHEQYF	NA	13	TRBV10-3
CASSFDRASSYEQYF	TRBD1	15	TRBV7-2
CASSLRMGEAFF	NA	12	TRBV5-1
CASSLLGARYEQYF	NA	14	TRBV5-6
CASSNGLRTDTQYF	NA	14	TRBV4-3
CASSPAWDSYNEQFF	NA	15	TRBV5-6
CASTNRLTDTQYF	NA	13	TRBV12-3/TRBV12-4
CASSPGINEQFF	NA	12	TRBV18
CASSFLGRKQDTQYF	NA	15	TRBV7-9
CASSLWGADSPLHF	NA	14	TRBV5-4
CSARAGRQGGTEAFF	NA	15	TRBV20-1
CASSLGGTDTQYF	NA	13	TRBV7-2
CASSDRTANSNQPQHF	NA	16	TRBV2
CASRSPTYEQYF	NA	12	TRBV12-3/TRBV12-4
CASSLEPSNTEAFF	NA	14	TRBV5-1